The 8 T cell receptor beta chains below come from one sample, sequenced in a study of T cell repertoires in cytomegalovirus infection. One entry per CDR3 protein results from TCRdb running MiXCR on the reads. The table records around 740,000 distinct CDR3 sequences, roughly 35% of them present only once. Sequenced material: PBMCs. The receptors derive from a human donor in good health (CMV status not recorded). Some clones in this sample may be carry-over from other donors' samples.

This clonotype has just a few counts. The genes are TRBV4-2 and TRBJ2-7, with TRBD2 as a possible D gene (6 bases). This CDR3 comprises 16 residues. Germline values: CDR1 LGHNA, CDR2 YNFKEQ. V dropped 1 base and J dropped 1 base, with 14 bases sitting between them. The CDR3 region has the DNA TGTGCCAGCAGCCAAGTGGCGGGACTGGATTCCTACGAGCAGTACTTC. Its translation: CASSQVAGLDSYEQYF.

This clonotype was found a few times. This chain uses TRBV4-1 with TRBJ2-1; 9 positions match TRBD2. This CDR3 contains 17 residues. Germline V CDR1 and CDR2: MGHRA, YSYEKL. J lost 7 bases, V lost 0 bases, and 10 bases had no gene match. CDR3 protein: CASSQEDRAGGINEQFF. The CDR3 nucleotides are TGCGCCAGCAGCCAAGAAGATCGTGCGGGAGGGATAAATGAGCAGTTCTTC.

This clonotype has only a few counts. This chain's CDR3 is CASSFEGVADEKLFF. Written as DNA, the CDR3 is TGTGCCAGCAGTTTCGAGGGGGTCGCGGATGAAAAACTGTTTTTT. V and J are TRBV12-3 or TRBV12-4 and TRBJ1-4; D is perhaps TRBD1 (6 bases). The CDR3 covers 15 residues. The germline V and J ends were trimmed by 3 bases and 6 bases, with 14 bases remaining between them.

This clonotype was detected only a few times. The chain has TRBV12-3 or TRBV12-4 and TRBJ1-2; unclear D gene. This CDR3 spans 13 amino acids. Trimming left V 0 bases short and J 7 bases short, with 9 bases between. The CDR3: CASSLASLSGYTF. The CDR3 bases are TGTGCCAGCAGTTTAGCGAGTCTGAGTGGCTACACCTTC.

The chain recombines TRBV6-5 with TRBJ1-1; a weak D match, TRBD1 (5 bases). Germline values: CDR1 MNHEY, CDR2 SVGAGI. V was clipped by 4 bases and J by 1 base, with 13 bases between them. CDR3 length equals 15 residues. The CDR3 nucleotides are TGTGCCAGCAGTTCCCAGACAGTATCGAACACTGAAGCTTTCTTT. Translation: CASSSQTVSNTEAFF.

The genes are TRBV9 and TRBJ2-3; 11 nucleotides agree with TRBD2. The germline CDR1 and CDR2 sequences are SGDLS and YYNGEE. The CDR3 runs to 17 residues. Trimming at V came to 0 bases and at J to 2 bases, leaving 5 bases not matched to a gene. The CDR3 loop is CASSVEASGGPTDTQYF. In DNA, the CDR3 is TGTGCCAGCAGCGTAGAGGCTAGCGGGGGGCCCACAGATACGCAGTATTTT.

This chain uses TRBV5-4 with TRBJ2-4; 11 bases align to TRBD2. Germline V lookup: CDR1 SGHNT, CDR2 YYREEE (reference sequence). V trimming: 4 bases; J trimming: 6 bases; junction bases outside the gene matches: 6. The CDR3 runs 15 residues. This chain's CDR3 is CASSPLAGVGNIQYF. CDR3 nucleotide sequence: TGTGCCAGCAGCCCACTAGCGGGGGTTGGAAACATTCAGTACTTC.

As concerns this clonotype: A junction end diverges from the germline sequence, so it may reflect a read error. The chain combines TRBV25-1 with TRBJ1-1; D might be TRBD1 (6 bases). Germline values: CDR1 MGHDK, CDR2 SYGVNS. The CDR3 runs 15 residues. The CDR3 is CDSSAPGAVNTEAFF. In nucleotides, the CDR3 is TGTGACAGCAGTGCGCCGGGGGCAGTGAACACTGAAGCTTTCTTT.